This T cell receptor beta chain appears in the sequencing data of a study of Ad26.COV2.S vaccination and SARS-CoV-2 variants. Only in-frame clones appear in the TCRdb table, and some are missing; sequencing was by immunoSEQ multiplex PCR. The sample contains 350,000 to 450,000 clones, approximately 81% of which appear only once. General study findings and limits: Placebo recipients and vaccine recipients were similar in non-spike TCR breadth.

Treatment of the sample: roughly 18 received Ad26.COV2.S at low or high dose, single or two shots; five or six received placebo; per-sample allocation not given. Each sample was drawn 63 days after the first injection (of vaccine or placebo). Between the trimmed V and J ends, which lost 2 bases and 0 bases, there was a span of 8 bases. Germline lookup yields CDR1 SGHRS and CDR2 YFSETQ. The CDR3 consists of 14 residues. In the case of this clone: Its cognate antigen is unknown.

The source is a person between 18 and 60 years old who received the Ad26.COV2.S COVID-19 vaccine or a placebo. Source: peripheral blood, taken in a trial of Ad26.COV2.S vaccine versus placebo. This chain links TRBV5-1 with TRBJ1-1; D remains ambiguous. CDR3 residues: CASSLQNLNTEAFF. CDR3 nucleotides: TGCGCCAGCAGCTTACAGAATCTGAACACTGAAGCTTTCTTT.